A selection of T cell receptor beta chains follows, all from one sample in a study of spatial heterogeneity in lung cancer. TCRdb reanalysed the 5' RACE reads using MiXCR and keeps one entry per CDR3 protein. The sample gives about 52,000 distinct CDR3 sequences, around 7% of which show up once; about 3.1% is in the top ten. The source material was PBMCs, sampled at surgery. These receptors were collected from a female donor with early-stage non-small cell lung cancer. The CDR3 runs from the conserved cysteine through the conserved F or W. Fields, in order: V gene, clone size, J gene, D gene, CDR3 DNA, CDR3 protein. D genes are given only for firm matches. Size is omitted from some rows. Given values are once, few, many or a class for expanded clones.

v_gene: TRBV11-2
abundance: -
j_gene: TRBJ1-3
d_gene: TRBD1
CDR3nt: TGTGCCAGCAGCTGGACAGGGGTCAGAAACACCATATATTTT
CDR3aa: CASSWTGVRNTIYF

v_gene: TRBV4-2
abundance: -
j_gene: TRBJ2-2
d_gene: -
CDR3nt: TGTGCCAGCAGCCAATGGGGGCTTGACACCGGGGAGCTGTTTTTT
CDR3aa: CASSQWGLDTGELFF

v_gene: TRBV10-2
abundance: few
j_gene: TRBJ1-2
d_gene: -
CDR3nt: TGCGCCAGCAGCACAGAGTATGGCTACACCTTC
CDR3aa: CASSTEYGYTF

v_gene: TRBV5-1
abundance: many
j_gene: TRBJ2-1
d_gene: TRBD1
CDR3nt: TGCGCCAGCAGCCCGGGCCTTACAGGGGACAATGAGCAGTTCTTC
CDR3aa: CASSPGLTGDNEQFF

v_gene: TRBV10-1
abundance: few
j_gene: TRBJ2-7
d_gene: TRBD2
CDR3nt: TGCGCCAGCAGTGAGAGCGGGGGCCCCTACGAGCAGTACTTC
CDR3aa: CASSESGGPYEQYF

v_gene: TRBV5-1
abundance: -
j_gene: TRBJ2-5
d_gene: -
CDR3nt: TGCGCCAGCAGCTTGGAATGGGGGTCAGAGACCCAGTACTTC
CDR3aa: CASSLEWGSETQYF

v_gene: TRBV4-1
abundance: many
j_gene: TRBJ1-5
d_gene: -
CDR3nt: TGCGCCAGCAGCCAACTAACTGGGGATCAGCCCCAGCATTTT
CDR3aa: CASSQLTGDQPQHF

v_gene: TRBV9
abundance: -
j_gene: TRBJ2-2
d_gene: TRBD1
CDR3nt: TGTGCCAGCAGCGCTACCGGGACAGCGAACACCGGGGAGCTGTTTTTT
CDR3aa: CASSATGTANTGELFF

v_gene: TRBV9
abundance: many
j_gene: TRBJ2-5
d_gene: TRBD2
CDR3nt: TGTGCCAGCAGCCCAGACGGACTAGTGAGTGTAGAGACCCAGTACTTC
CDR3aa: CASSPDGLVSVETQYF

v_gene: TRBV10-3
abundance: many
j_gene: TRBJ1-4
d_gene: -
CDR3nt: TGTGCCATCAGTGAGATTGCAACTAATGAAAAACTGTTTTTT
CDR3aa: CAISEIATNEKLFF

v_gene: TRBV20-1
abundance: -
j_gene: TRBJ2-7
d_gene: TRBD2
CDR3nt: TGCAGTGCTGTACAAACTAGCGGGGTGTCCTACGAGCAGTACTTC
CDR3aa: CSAVQTSGVSYEQYF

v_gene: TRBV30
abundance: -
j_gene: TRBJ2-2
d_gene: -
CDR3nt: TGTGCCTGGACGAGGGAAAACAGGGAGATCAACGGGGAGCTGTTTTTT
CDR3aa: CAWTRENREINGELFF

v_gene: TRBV11-2
abundance: few
j_gene: TRBJ2-1
d_gene: TRBD1
CDR3nt: TGTGCCAGCAGCTCGGGACAGGGGAGTTACGATGAGCAGTTCTTC
CDR3aa: CASSSGQGSYDEQFF

v_gene: TRBV7-3
abundance: many
j_gene: TRBJ2-5
d_gene: -
CDR3nt: TGTGCCAGCAGCTCGGACGGCGGACCGGCTGAGACCCAGTACTTC
CDR3aa: CASSSDGGPAETQYF

v_gene: TRBV19
abundance: many
j_gene: TRBJ1-6
d_gene: -
CDR3nt: TGTGCCAGCAAGGAGCAGGCGCTAAATAATTCACCCCTCCACTTT
CDR3aa: CASKEQALNNSPLHF

v_gene: TRBV7-2
abundance: many
j_gene: TRBJ2-7
d_gene: TRBD2
CDR3nt: TGTGCCAGCAGCTCGCGGACTAGCGGGGGGGCTCAGTACTTC
CDR3aa: CASSSRTSGGAQYF

v_gene: TRBV3-1
abundance: -
j_gene: TRBJ1-1
d_gene: -
CDR3nt: TGTGCCAGCAGCCAAGGCTCCCAGAATAAAGGGTCTGAAGCTTTCTTT
CDR3aa: CASSQGSQNKGSEAFF

v_gene: TRBV7-2
abundance: many
j_gene: TRBJ2-7
d_gene: -
CDR3nt: TGTGCCAGCAGCCCCCTCTCAGGCTACGAGCAGTACTTC
CDR3aa: CASSPLSGYEQYF

v_gene: TRBV19
abundance: -
j_gene: TRBJ1-4
d_gene: -
CDR3nt: TGTGCCAGTAGTTTCTGGGCAGCAACTAATGAAAAACTGTTTTTT
CDR3aa: CASSFWAATNEKLFF

v_gene: TRBV20-1
abundance: many
j_gene: TRBJ2-3
d_gene: -
CDR3nt: TGCAGTGCTAGGTTGACTACAGATACGCAGTATTTT
CDR3aa: CSARLTTDTQYF

v_gene: TRBV18
abundance: many
j_gene: TRBJ1-1
d_gene: TRBD1
CDR3nt: TGTGCCAGCTCCCAAGACAGGGTGAACACTGAAGCTTTCTTT
CDR3aa: CASSQDRVNTEAFF

v_gene: TRBV7-2
abundance: -
j_gene: TRBJ2-3
d_gene: TRBD2
CDR3nt: TGTGCCAGCAGAAGAAACCCGGGGGGTGCCCCCGGAGATACGCAGTATTTT
CDR3aa: CASRRNPGGAPGDTQYF

v_gene: TRBV5-6
abundance: -
j_gene: TRBJ2-3
d_gene: TRBD2
CDR3nt: TGTGCCAGCAGCAAAAGACTAGCTTCAACCACAGATACGCAGTATTTT
CDR3aa: CASSKRLASTTDTQYF

v_gene: TRBV5-1
abundance: many
j_gene: TRBJ2-2
d_gene: -
CDR3nt: TGCGCCAGCAGCTTGCAGAACACCGGGGAGCTGTTTTTT
CDR3aa: CASSLQNTGELFF

v_gene: TRBV20-1
abundance: few
j_gene: TRBJ2-3
d_gene: -
CDR3nt: TGCAGTGCTAGCCCCCCAGCCCGCACAGATACGCAGTATTTT
CDR3aa: CSASPPARTDTQYF

v_gene: TRBV6-2/TRBV6-3
abundance: many
j_gene: TRBJ1-5
d_gene: -
CDR3nt: TGTGCCAGCAGGTCCCCGGCACAGGGACCGCCCCAGCATTTT
CDR3aa: CASRSPAQGPPQHF

v_gene: TRBV5-6
abundance: -
j_gene: TRBJ1-2
d_gene: TRBD1
CDR3nt: TGTGCCAGCAGCTTGCCAGACAGGGGGAGAACGGGCTACACCTTC
CDR3aa: CASSLPDRGRTGYTF

v_gene: TRBV3-1
abundance: many
j_gene: TRBJ2-1
d_gene: -
CDR3nt: TGTGCCAGCAGCCAAACGATCCTGGGCAATGAGCAGTTCTTC
CDR3aa: CASSQTILGNEQFF

v_gene: TRBV28
abundance: many
j_gene: TRBJ2-3
d_gene: -
CDR3nt: TGTGCCAGCAGTGCCCCTCTGCGTCCCGATACGCAGTATTTT
CDR3aa: CASSAPLRPDTQYF

v_gene: TRBV7-2
abundance: many
j_gene: TRBJ2-7
d_gene: -
CDR3nt: TGTGCCAGCAGCTTAGATCCCCGGCAGAAGCAGTACTTC
CDR3aa: CASSLDPRQKQYF

v_gene: TRBV5-1
abundance: many
j_gene: TRBJ1-5
d_gene: -
CDR3nt: TGCGCCAGCAGCTTGGTTCCAGGGGATAACAATCAGCCCCAGCATTTT
CDR3aa: CASSLVPGDNNQPQHF

v_gene: TRBV20-1
abundance: many
j_gene: TRBJ2-7
d_gene: TRBD2
CDR3nt: TGCAGTGTACAAGCGGGGGTGTACGAGCAGTACTTC
CDR3aa: CSVQAGVYEQYF

v_gene: TRBV5-1
abundance: many
j_gene: TRBJ2-7
d_gene: -
CDR3nt: TGCGCCAGCAGGTTCAGGAACGAGCAGTACTTC
CDR3aa: CASRFRNEQYF

v_gene: TRBV29-1
abundance: -
j_gene: TRBJ1-1
d_gene: TRBD1
CDR3nt: TGCAGCGTTGCTGATCACCCGACAGGGCGGATTGAAGCTTTCTTT
CDR3aa: CSVADHPTGRIEAFF

v_gene: TRBV15
abundance: -
j_gene: TRBJ1-1
d_gene: TRBD1
CDR3nt: TGTGCCACCAGCAGACAGGGGGCGGACACTGAAGCTTTCTTT
CDR3aa: CATSRQGADTEAFF

v_gene: TRBV5-1
abundance: many
j_gene: TRBJ1-6
d_gene: -
CDR3nt: TGCGCCAGCAGCTTGGAACAGCCTAATTCACCCCTCCACTTT
CDR3aa: CASSLEQPNSPLHF

v_gene: TRBV11-2
abundance: -
j_gene: TRBJ1-2
d_gene: TRBD1
CDR3nt: TGTGCCAGCGGGGCAGGGGGAAACTATGGCTACACCTTC
CDR3aa: CASGAGGNYGYTF

v_gene: TRBV10-1
abundance: many
j_gene: TRBJ2-7
d_gene: -
CDR3nt: TGCGCCAGCGGGGAAGCTTACGAGCAGTACTTC
CDR3aa: CASGEAYEQYF

v_gene: TRBV6-5
abundance: -
j_gene: TRBJ2-1
d_gene: -
CDR3nt: TGTGCCAGTTGGGGCTTGCGGAATGAGCAGTTCTTC
CDR3aa: CASWGLRNEQFF

v_gene: TRBV7-3
abundance: many
j_gene: TRBJ2-1
d_gene: TRBD1
CDR3nt: TGTGCCAGCAGCATTGTACAGGGGGCTAATGAGCAGTTCTTC
CDR3aa: CASSIVQGANEQFF

v_gene: TRBV24-1
abundance: many
j_gene: TRBJ2-3
d_gene: -
CDR3nt: TGTGCCACCAGTGATCCCCGCCCGGAGGCCGATACGCAGTATTTT
CDR3aa: CATSDPRPEADTQYF

v_gene: TRBV29-1
abundance: -
j_gene: TRBJ2-1
d_gene: TRBD1
CDR3nt: TGCAGCTTTGGACAGGGAGATTCTATTGGCAATGAGCAGTTCTTC
CDR3aa: CSFGQGDSIGNEQFF

v_gene: TRBV11-3
abundance: many
j_gene: TRBJ2-2
d_gene: TRBD1
CDR3nt: TGTGCCAGCAGACATCAGGGGGCCAAGAACACCGGGGAGCTGTTTTTT
CDR3aa: CASRHQGAKNTGELFF